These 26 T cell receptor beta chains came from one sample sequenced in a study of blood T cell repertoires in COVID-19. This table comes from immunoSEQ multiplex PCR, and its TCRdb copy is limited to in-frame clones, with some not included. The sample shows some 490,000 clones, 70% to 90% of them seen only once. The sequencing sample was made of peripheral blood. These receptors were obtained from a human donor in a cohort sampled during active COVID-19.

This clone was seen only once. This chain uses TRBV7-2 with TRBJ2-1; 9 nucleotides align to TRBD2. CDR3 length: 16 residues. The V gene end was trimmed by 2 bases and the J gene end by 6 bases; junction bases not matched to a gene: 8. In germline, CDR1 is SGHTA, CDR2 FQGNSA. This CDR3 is CASSLSSLAGTNEQFF. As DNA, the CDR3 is TGTGCCAGCAGCTTAAGTTCGCTAGCGGGAACCAATGAGCAGTTCTTC.

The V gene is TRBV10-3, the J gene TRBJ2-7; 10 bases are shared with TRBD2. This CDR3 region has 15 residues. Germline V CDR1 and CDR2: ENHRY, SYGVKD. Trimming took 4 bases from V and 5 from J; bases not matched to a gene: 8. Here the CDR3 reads CAISGRAGGPNEQYF. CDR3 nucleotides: TGTGCCATCAGTGGTCGAGCGGGAGGGCCGAACGAGCAGTACTTC.

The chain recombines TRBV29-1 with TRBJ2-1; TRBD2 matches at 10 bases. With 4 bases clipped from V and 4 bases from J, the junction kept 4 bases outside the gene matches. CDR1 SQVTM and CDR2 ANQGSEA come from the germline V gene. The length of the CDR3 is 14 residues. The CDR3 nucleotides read TGCAGCGTTGCCACTAGCGGGATGTACAATGAGCAGTTCTTC. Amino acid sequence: CSVATSGMYNEQFF.

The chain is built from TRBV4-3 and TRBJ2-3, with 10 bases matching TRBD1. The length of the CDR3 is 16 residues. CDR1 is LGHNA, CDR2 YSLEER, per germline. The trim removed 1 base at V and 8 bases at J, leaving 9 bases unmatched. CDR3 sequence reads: CASSQGGQGGQGTQYF. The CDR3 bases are TGCGCCAGCAGCCAAGGAGGACAGGGGGGTCAAGGTACGCAGTATTTT.

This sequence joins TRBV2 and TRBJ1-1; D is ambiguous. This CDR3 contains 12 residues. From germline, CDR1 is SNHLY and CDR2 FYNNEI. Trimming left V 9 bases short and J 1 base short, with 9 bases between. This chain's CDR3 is CARAYSNTEAFF. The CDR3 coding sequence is TGTGCCAGAGCGTACTCGAACACTGAAGCTTTCTTT.

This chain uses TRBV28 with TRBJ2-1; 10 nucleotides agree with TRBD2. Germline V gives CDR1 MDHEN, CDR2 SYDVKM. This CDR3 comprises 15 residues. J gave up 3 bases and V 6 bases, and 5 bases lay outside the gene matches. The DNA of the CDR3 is TGTGCCAGCAGCTCCGGGACTAGCGTCTACAATGAGCAGTTCTTC. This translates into CASSSGTSVYNEQFF.

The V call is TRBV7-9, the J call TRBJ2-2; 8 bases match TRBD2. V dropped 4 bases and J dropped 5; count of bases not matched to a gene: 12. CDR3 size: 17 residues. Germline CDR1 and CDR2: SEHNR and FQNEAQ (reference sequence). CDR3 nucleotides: TGTGCCAGCAGCTCGGGAGGGGGAGGGCGAGGAACCGGGGAGCTGTTTTTT. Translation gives CASSSGGGGRGTGELFF.

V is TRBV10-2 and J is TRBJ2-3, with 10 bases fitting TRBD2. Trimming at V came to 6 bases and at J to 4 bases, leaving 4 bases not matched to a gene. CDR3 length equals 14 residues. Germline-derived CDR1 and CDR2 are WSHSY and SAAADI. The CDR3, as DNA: TGCGCCAGCAGGCCTAGCGGGAGCTCAGATACGCAGTATTTT. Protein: CASRPSGSSDTQYF.

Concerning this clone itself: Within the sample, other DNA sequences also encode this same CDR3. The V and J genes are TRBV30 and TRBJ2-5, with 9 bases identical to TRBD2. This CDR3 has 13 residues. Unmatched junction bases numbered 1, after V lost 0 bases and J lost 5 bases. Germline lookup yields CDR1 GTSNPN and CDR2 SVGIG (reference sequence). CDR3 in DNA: TGTGCCTGGAGTGTCGCGGGAGGGGAGACCCAGTACTTC. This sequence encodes CAWSVAGGETQYF. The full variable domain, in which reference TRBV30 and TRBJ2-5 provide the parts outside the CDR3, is SQTIHQWPATLVQPVGSPLSLECTVEGTSNPNLYWYRQAAGRGLQLLFYSVGIGQISSEVPQNLSASRPQDRQFILSSKKLLLSDSGFYLCAWSVAGGETQYFGPGTRLLVL.

Written as DNA, the CDR3 is TGTGCCAGCAGCCCCCGGGACAGGACCTACAATGAGCAGTTCTTC. Protein sequence: CASSPRDRTYNEQFF. This sequence joins TRBV7-2 and TRBJ2-1; 8 positions match TRBD1. CDR3 size: 15 residues. The trim removed 5 bases at V and 2 bases at J, leaving 5 bases unmatched. Germline-derived CDR1 and CDR2 are SGHTA and FQGNSA.

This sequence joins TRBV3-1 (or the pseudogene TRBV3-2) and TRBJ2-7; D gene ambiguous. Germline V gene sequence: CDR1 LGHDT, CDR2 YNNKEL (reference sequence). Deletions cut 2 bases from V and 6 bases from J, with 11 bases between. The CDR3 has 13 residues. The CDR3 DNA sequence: TGTGCCAGCAGCCAAAAGGTTTCGGGCGAGCAGTACTTC. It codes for CASSQKVSGEQYF.

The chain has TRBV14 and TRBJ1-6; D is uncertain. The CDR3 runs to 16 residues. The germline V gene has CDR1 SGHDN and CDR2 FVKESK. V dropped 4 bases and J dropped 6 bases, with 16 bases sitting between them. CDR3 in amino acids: CASSPNYPGSNSPLHF. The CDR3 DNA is TGTGCCAGCAGCCCTAACTACCCGGGGTCTAATTCACCCCTCCACTTT.

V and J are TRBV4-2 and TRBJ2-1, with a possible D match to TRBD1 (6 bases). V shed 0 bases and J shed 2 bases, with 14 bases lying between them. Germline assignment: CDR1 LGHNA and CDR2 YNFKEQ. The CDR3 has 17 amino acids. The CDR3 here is CASSQDPRGSAYNEQFF. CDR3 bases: TGTGCCAGCAGCCAAGATCCCAGGGGTTCCGCCTACAATGAGCAGTTCTTC.

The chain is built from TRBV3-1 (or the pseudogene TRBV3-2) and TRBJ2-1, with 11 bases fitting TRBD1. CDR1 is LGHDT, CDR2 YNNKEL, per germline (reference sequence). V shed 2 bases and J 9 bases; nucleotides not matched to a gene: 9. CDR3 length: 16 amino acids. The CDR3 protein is CASSQKDRGPASEQFF. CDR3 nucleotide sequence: TGTGCCAGCAGCCAAAAGGACAGGGGGCCCGCGAGTGAGCAGTTCTTC.

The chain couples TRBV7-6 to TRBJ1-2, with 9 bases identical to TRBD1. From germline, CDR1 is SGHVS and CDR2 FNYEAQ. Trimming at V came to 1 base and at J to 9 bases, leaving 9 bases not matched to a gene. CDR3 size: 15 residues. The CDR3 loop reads CASSLDAGQGRSYTF. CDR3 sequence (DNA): TGTGCCAGCAGCTTAGACGCGGGACAGGGTAGGAGCTACACCTTC.

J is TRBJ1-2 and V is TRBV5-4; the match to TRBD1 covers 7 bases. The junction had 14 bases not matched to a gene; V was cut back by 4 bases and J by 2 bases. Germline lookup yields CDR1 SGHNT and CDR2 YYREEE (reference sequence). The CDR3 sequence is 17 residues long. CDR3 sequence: CASSAFRGAVSNYGYTF. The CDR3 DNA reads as TGTGCCAGCAGCGCATTCAGGGGGGCCGTCTCAAACTATGGCTACACCTTC.

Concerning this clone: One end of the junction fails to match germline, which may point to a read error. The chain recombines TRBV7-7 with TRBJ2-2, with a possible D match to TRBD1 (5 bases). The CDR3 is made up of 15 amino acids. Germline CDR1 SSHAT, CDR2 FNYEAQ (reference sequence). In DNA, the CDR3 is TGTGCTAGCAGCCCCCTGGGGCTAAACACCGGGGAGCTGTTTTTT. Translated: CASSPLGLNTGELFF.

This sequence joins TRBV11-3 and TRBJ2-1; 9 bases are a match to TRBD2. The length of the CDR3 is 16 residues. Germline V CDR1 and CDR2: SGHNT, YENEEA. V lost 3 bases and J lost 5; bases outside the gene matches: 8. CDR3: CASSLGSGSINNEQFF. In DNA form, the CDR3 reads TGTGCCAGCAGCTTGGGTAGCGGGAGTATTAACAATGAGCAGTTCTTC.

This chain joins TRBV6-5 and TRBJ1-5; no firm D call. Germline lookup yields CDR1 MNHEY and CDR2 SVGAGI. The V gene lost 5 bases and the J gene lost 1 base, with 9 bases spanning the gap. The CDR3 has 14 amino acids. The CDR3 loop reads CASSLSGSNQPQHF. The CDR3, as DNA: TGTGCCAGCAGTCTCAGCGGGAGCAATCAGCCCCAGCATTTT.

The CDR3 region is CASSFSGPSGYTF. The CDR3 nucleotides are TGTGCCAGCAGTTTTTCAGGGCCCTCCGGCTACACCTTC. V gene TRBV27 combines with J gene TRBJ1-2, with D tentatively TRBD1 (5 bases). In germline, CDR1 is MNHEY, CDR2 SMNVEV (reference sequence). The CDR3 length is 13 residues. The ends were cut back, 3 bases at V and 8 bases at J, with 13 bases in the middle.

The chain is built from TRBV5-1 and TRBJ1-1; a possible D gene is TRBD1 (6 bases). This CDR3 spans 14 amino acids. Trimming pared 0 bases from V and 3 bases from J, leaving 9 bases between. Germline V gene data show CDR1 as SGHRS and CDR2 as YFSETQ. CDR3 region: CASSLAEGDTEAFF. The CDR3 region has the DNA TGCGCCAGCAGCTTGGCCGAGGGGGACACTGAAGCTTTCTTT.

The CDR3 nucleotides are TGTGCCACCAGCAGAGATCAATTTTCCTACAATGAGCAGTTCTTC. Protein sequence: CATSRDQFSYNEQFF. The rearrangement uses TRBV15 and TRBJ2-1; D is ambiguous. The CDR3 runs to 15 residues. The V and J ends lost 0 bases and 1 base respectively, with 7 bases between them. Per germline, CDR1 LNHNV and CDR2 YYDKDF (reference sequence).

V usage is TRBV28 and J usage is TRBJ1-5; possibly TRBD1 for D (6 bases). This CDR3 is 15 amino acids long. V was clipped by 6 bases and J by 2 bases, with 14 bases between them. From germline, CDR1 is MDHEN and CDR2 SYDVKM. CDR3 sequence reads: CASSTTGQGNQPQHF. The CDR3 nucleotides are TGTGCCAGCAGCACTACAGGGCAGGGCAATCAGCCCCAGCATTTT.

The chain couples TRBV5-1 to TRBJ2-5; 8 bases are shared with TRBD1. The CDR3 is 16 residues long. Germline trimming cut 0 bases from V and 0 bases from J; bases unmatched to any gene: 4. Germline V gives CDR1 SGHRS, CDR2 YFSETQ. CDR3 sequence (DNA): TGCGCCAGCAGCTTGGGGGGACAGGCTTACCAAGAGACCCAGTACTTC. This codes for CASSLGGQAYQETQYF.

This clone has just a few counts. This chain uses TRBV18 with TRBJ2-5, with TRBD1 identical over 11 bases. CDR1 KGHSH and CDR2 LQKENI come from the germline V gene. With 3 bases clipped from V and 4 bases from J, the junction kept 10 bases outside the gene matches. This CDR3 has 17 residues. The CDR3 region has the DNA TGTGCCAGCTCACCTCTACCCCGGACAGGGGGCACAGAGACCCAGTACTTC. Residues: CASSPLPRTGGTETQYF.

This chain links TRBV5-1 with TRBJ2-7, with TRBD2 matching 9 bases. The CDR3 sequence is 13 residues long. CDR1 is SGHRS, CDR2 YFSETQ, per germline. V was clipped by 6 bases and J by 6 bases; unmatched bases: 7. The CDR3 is CASKVAGEGEQYF. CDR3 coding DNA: TGCGCCAGCAAGGTAGCGGGAGAAGGCGAGCAGTACTTC.